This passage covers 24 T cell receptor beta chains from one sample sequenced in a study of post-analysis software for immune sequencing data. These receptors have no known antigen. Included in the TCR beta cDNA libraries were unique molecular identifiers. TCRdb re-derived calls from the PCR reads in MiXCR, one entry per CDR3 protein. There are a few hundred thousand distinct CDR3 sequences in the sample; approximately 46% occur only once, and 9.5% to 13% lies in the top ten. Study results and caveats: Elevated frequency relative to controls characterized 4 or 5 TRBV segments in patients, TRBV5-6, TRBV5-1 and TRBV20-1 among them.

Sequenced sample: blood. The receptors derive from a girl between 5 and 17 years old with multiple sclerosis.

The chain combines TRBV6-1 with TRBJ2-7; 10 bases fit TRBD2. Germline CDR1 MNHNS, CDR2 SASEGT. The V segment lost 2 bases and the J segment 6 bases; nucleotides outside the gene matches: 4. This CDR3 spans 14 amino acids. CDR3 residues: CASSELAGDPEQYF. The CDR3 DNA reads TGTGCCAGCAGTGAACTAGCGGGAGACCCCGAGCAGTACTTC.

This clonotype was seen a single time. CDR3 in DNA: TGCGCCAGCAGCCCGGGTAGCGGGAGCCAGACCTACAATGAGCAGTTCTTC. It translates to CASSPGSGSQTYNEQFF. V usage is TRBV4-1 and J usage is TRBJ2-1; 9 bases line up with TRBD2. J lost 2 bases, V lost 4 bases, and 9 bases had no gene match. The CDR3 contains 17 residues. CDR1 and CDR2 from the germline V gene are MGHRA and YSYEKL.

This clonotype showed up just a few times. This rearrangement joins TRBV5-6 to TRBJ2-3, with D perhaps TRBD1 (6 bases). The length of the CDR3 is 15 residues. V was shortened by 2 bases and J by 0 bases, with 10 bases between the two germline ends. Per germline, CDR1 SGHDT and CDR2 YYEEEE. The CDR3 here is CASSFWTDSTDTQYF. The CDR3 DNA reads TGTGCCAGCAGCTTCTGGACAGATAGCACAGATACGCAGTATTTT. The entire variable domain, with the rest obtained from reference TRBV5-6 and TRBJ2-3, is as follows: DAGVTQSPTHLIKTRGQQVTLRCSPKSGHDTVSWYQQALGQGPQFIFQYYEEEERQRGNFPDRFSGHQFPNYSSELNVNALLLGDSALYLCASSFWTDSTDTQYFGPGTRLTVL.

The CDR3 DNA reads as TGTGCCAGCAGCTTAAGTAGTCAGGATGAGCAGTTCTTC. Translation gives CASSLSSQDEQFF. The chain uses TRBV7-3 and TRBJ2-1; no firm D call. V was cut by 1 base and J by 8 bases, with 9 bases left in between. This CDR3 is 13 amino acids long. CDR1 SGHTA and CDR2 FQGTGA come from the germline V gene.

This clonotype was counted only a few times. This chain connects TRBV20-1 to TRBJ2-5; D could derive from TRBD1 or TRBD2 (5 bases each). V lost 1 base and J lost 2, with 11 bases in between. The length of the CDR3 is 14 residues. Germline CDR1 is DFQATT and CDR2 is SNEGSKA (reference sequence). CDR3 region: CSARGRDQQETQYF. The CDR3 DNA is TGCAGTGCTAGAGGCCGGGACCAACAAGAGACCCAGTACTTC.

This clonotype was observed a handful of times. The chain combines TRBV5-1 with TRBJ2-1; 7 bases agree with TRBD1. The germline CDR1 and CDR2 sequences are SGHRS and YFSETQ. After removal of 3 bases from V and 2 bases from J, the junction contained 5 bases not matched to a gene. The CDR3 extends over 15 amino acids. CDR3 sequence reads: CASSYTGEPYNEQFF. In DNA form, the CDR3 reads TGCGCCAGCAGCTACACAGGGGAGCCCTACAATGAGCAGTTCTTC.

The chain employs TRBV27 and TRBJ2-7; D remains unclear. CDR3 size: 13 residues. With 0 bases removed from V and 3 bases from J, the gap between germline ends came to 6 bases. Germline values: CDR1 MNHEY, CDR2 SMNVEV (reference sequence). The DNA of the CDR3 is TGTGCCAGCAGTTTATCGCAGATCTACGAGCAGTACTTC. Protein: CASSLSQIYEQYF.

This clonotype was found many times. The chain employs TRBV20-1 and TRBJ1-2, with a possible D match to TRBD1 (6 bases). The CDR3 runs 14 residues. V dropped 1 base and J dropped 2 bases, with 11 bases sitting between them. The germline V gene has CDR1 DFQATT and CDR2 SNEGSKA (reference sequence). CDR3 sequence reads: CSARVVTGNYGYTF. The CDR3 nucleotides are TGCAGTGCTAGAGTCGTCACAGGGAACTATGGCTACACCTTC.

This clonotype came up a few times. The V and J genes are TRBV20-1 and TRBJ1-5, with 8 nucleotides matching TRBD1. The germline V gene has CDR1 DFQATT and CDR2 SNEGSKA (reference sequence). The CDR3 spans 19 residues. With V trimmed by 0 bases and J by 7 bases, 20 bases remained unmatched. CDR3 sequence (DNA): TGCAGTGCTAGAGATTCGTCCCCAACAGGGCGGTCAGGGGGCCAGCCCCAGCATTTT. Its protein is CSARDSSPTGRSGGQPQHF.

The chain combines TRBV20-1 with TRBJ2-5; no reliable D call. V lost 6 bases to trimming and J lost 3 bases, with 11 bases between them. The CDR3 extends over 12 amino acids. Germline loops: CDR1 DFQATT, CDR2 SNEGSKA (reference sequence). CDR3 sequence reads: CSARTAEETQYF. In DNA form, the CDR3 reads TGCAGTGCAAGGACGGCTGAAGAGACCCAGTACTTC.

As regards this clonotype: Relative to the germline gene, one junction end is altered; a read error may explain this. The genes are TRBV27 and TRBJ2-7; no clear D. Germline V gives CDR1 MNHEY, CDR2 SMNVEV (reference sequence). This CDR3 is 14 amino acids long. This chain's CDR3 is CAISAVGLVYEQYF. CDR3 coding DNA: TGTGCCATCAGTGCCGTCGGTTTGGTTTACGAGCAGTACTTC.

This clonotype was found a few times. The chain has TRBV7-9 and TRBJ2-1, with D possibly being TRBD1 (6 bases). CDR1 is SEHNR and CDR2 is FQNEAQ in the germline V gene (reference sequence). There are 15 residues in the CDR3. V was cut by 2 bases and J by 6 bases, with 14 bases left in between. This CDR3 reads CASSLWGREVNEQFF. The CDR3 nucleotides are TGTGCCAGCAGCTTATGGGGGCGCGAAGTCAATGAGCAGTTCTTC.

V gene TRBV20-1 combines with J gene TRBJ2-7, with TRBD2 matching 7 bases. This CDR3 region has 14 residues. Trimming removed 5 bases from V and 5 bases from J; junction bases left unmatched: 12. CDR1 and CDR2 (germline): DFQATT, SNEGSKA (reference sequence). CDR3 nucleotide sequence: TGCAGTGCTTGGAGCGGGACGGCTTGGAACGAGCAGTACTTC. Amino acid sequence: CSAWSGTAWNEQYF.

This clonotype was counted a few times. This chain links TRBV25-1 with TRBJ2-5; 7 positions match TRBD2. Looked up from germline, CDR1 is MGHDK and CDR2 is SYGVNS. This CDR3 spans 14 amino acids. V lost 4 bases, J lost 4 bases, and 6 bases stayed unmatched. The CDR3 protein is CASSVAGVGETQYF. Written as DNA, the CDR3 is TGTGCCAGCAGTGTTGCGGGAGTAGGAGAGACCCAGTACTTC.

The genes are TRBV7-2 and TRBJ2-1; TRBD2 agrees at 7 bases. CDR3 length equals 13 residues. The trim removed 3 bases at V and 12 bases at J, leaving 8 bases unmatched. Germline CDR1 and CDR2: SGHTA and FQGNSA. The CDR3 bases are TGTGCCAGCAGCTTCCGACTAGCACACGGGCAGTTCTTC. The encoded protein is CASSFRLAHGQFF.

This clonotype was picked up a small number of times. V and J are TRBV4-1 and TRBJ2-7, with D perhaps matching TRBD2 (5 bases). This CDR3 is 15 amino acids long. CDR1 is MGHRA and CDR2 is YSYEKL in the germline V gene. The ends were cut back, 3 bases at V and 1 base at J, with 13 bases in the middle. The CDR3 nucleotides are TGCGCCAGCAGCCACGGGGATGCAGCGTCCTACGAGCAGTACTTC. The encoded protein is CASSHGDAASYEQYF.

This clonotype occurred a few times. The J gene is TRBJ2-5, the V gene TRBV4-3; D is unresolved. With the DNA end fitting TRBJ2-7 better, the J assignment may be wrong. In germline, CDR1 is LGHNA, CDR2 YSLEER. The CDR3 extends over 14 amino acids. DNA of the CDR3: TGCGCCAGCAGCCAAGTAACCCCCGGGTCCGAGCAGTACTTC. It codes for CASSQVTPGSEQYF.

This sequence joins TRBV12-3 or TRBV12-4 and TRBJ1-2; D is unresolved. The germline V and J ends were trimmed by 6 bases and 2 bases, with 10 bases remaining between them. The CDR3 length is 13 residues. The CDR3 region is CASRESGNYGYTF. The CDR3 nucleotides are TGTGCCAGCAGAGAGAGCGGAAACTATGGCTACACCTTC.

The CDR3 coding sequence is TGTGCCACCAGTGGTGGGGGTTCCTACAATGAGCAGTTCTTC. Residues: CATSGGGSYNEQFF. V is TRBV24-1 and J is TRBJ2-1; tentatively, D is TRBD1 or TRBD2 (5 bases each). The germline V gene has CDR1 KGHDR and CDR2 SFDVKD. This CDR3 contains 14 residues. Trimming took 5 bases from V and 1 from J, leaving 8 bases between them.

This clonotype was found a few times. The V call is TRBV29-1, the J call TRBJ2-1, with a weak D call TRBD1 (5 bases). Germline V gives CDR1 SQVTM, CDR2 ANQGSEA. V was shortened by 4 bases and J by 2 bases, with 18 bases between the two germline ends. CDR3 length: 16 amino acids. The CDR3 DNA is TGCAGCGTTGGGATGGGGCGCAGGTTGGCCTACAATGAGCAGTTCTTC. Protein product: CSVGMGRRLAYNEQFF.

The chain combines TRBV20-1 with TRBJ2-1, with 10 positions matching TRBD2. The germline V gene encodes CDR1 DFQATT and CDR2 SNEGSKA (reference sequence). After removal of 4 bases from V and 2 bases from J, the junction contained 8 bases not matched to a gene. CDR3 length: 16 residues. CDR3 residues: CSANPSGRGAYNEQFF. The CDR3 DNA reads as TGCAGTGCTAACCCTAGCGGGAGAGGTGCCTACAATGAGCAGTTCTTC.

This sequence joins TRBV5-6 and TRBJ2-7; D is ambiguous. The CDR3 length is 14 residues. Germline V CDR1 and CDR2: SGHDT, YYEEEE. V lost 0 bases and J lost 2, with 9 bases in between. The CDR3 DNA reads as TGTGCCAGCAGCTTGGGTCGCAGTACCTACGAGCAGTACTTC. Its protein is CASSLGRSTYEQYF.

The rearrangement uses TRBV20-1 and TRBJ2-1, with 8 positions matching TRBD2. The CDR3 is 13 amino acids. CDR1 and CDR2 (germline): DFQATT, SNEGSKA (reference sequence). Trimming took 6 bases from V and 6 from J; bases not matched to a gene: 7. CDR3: CSATGLEFNEQFF. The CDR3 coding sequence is TGCAGTGCCACGGGACTAGAATTCAATGAGCAGTTCTTC.

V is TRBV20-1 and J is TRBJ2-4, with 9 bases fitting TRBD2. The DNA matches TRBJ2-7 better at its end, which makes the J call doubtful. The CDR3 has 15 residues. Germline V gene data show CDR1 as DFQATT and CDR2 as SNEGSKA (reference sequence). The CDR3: CSARDVGTSTYEQYF. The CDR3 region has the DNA TGCAGTGCTAGAGATGTAGGGACTAGCACCTACGAGCAGTACTTC.